This T cell receptor beta chain was profiled in a study of T cell clonality in common variable immunodeficiency. Profiled with immunoSEQ multiplex PCR; TCRdb holds only in-frame clones, not every one. Recorded here are tens of thousands of clones, with no singletons, and the ten leading clones hold over 1.5%. The sample holds a few counts of this clone. The target antigen is unknown. The CDR3 extends 3 residues past the end of the read, so its final part is completed from the germline J gene. V dropped 5 bases and J dropped 7; count of bases not matched to a gene: 8. The V gene's germline CDR1 is SGHAT and CDR2 FQNNGV. This CDR3 has 15 residues. The study, taken as a whole, reports: Authors noted CVID clonality's cause needs subpopulation repertoire sequencing. CVID subjects had higher TCRbeta clonality than healthy controls, most marked in about a third. Fewer TCRbeta clones were shared among CVID subjects than controls. Fewer deletions and N-nucleotide insertions were reportedly seen in common variable immunodeficiency TCR beta sequences.

The rearrangement links TRBV11-2 to TRBJ1-2; 12 bases match TRBD1. The source is a person aged 18 to 70 in good health. The sample taken for sequencing was peripheral blood mononuclear cells. The CDR3 spells CASSKPGTGGFGYTF. Partial CDR3 DNA: TGTGCCAGCAGCAAACCAGGGACAGGGGGCTTTGGC.